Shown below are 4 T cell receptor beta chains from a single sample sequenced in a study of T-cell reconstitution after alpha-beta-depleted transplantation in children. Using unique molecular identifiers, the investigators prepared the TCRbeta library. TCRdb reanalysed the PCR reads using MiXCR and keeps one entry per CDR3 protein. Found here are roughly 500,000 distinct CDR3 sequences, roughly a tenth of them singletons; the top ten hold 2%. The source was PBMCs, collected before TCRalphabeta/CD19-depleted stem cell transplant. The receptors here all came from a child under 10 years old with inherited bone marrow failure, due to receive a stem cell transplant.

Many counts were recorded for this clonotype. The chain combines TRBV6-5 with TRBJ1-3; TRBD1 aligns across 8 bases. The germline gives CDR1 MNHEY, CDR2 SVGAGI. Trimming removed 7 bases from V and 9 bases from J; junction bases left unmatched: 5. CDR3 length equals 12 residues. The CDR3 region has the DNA TGTGCCAGCACCGGGACAGGAGGCACCATATATTTT. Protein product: CASTGTGGTIYF.

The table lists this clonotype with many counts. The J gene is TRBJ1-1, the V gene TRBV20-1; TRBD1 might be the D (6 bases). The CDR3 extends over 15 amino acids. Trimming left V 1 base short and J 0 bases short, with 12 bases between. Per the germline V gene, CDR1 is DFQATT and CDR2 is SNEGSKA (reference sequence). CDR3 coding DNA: TGCAGTGCTAGAGTGAGGACAGAGTTGAACACTGAAGCTTTCTTT. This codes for CSARVRTELNTEAFF.

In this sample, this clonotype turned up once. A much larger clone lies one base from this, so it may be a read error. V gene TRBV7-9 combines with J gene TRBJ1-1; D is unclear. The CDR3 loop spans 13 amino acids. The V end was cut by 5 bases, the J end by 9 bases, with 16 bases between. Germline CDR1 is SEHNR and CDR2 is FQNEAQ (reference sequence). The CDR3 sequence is CASSPTVPTQAFF. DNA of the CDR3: TGTGCCAGCAGCCCGACCGTGCCGACTCAAGCTTTCTTT.

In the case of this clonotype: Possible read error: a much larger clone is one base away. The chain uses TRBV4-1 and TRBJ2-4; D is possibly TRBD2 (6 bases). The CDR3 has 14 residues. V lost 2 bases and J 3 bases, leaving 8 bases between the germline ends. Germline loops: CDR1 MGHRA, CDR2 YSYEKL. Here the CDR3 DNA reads TGCGCCAGCAGCCAACCGGGAGTCAAAAACATTCAGTACTTC. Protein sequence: CASSQPGVKNIQYF.